This TCR beta chain was sequenced for a study of beta chain features in type 1 diabetes. Germline-derived CDR1 and CDR2 are KGHSH and LQKENI. J lost 5 bases, V lost 2 bases, and 5 bases had no gene match. The CDR3 contains 14 residues. This clone came up a few times. Antigen specificity is unknown. Study conclusions and caveats: Naive, central memory and regulatory TCRB repertoires appeared more similar among patients than healthy donors.

A single heparinised draw of approximately 100 mL on average was taken per donor. Sorting of CD4+ naive, central memory, regulatory and stem cell-like memory cells was performed via CD45RO/CCR7/CD25/CD127/CD95/CD27. The entirety of the isolated RNA underwent reverse transcription, so expressed TCRB transcripts were sequenced. The repertoire was sequenced with immunoSEQ multiplex PCR; TCRdb's copy has only in-frame clones and lacks some. The sample holds about 42,000 clones, approximately 49% seen once. The specimen sequenced was stem cell memory CD4+ T cells from blood. This clonotype was sampled from a woman under 40 in good health. This sequence joins TRBV18 and TRBJ1-1; TRBD1 agrees at 7 bases. In nucleotides, the CDR3 is TGTGCCAGCTCACCAGCCTTACAGGGGACTGAAGCTTTCTTT. It specifies CASSPALQGTEAFF.